The 24 T cell receptor delta chains listed next were all sequenced from one sample in a study of gamma delta lymphoproliferative disorders and STAT genes. PBMCs from patients and controls supplied the genomic DNA for sequencing. TCRdb repeated clone calling on the multiplex PCR reads with CATT. The sample consists of fewer than 3,500 delta-chain clones, 1% to 1.5% of them appearing once. The specimen sequenced was blood. These receptors were taken from a human donor in good health.

This clone was counted between two and nine times. TCRdb's listed protein matches a much larger clone and diverges from this DNA's translation at residue 10, likely through a read error; the protein shown comes from the DNA. The CDR3 region is CACDILGTNADKLIF. CDR3 DNA: TGTGCCTGTGACATCCTGGGGACGAACGCCGATAAACTCATCTTT. V gene TRDV2 combines with J gene TRDJ1; D is possibly TRDD3 (6 bases). The CDR3 totals 15 residues. V lost 2 bases and J lost 3, with 15 bases in between. Germline lookup yields CDR1 GEAIGNYY and CDR2 EKD.

On this clone: A read error likely explains this, since a far larger clone differs by one base. The sample has other DNA sequences that encode this CDR3 too. This chain joins TRDV2 and TRDJ1; 9 bases fit TRDD3. With 3 bases clipped from V and 1 base from J, the junction kept 11 bases outside the gene matches. The germline CDR1 and CDR2 sequences are GEAIGNYY and EKD. This CDR3 is 17 amino acids long. This chain's CDR3 is CACDALLGDPGTDKLIF. In DNA form, the CDR3 reads TGTGCCTGTGACGCCCTACTGGGGGACCCAGGCACCGATAAACTCATCTTT.

This clone was seen only a few times. A read error likely explains this, since a far larger clone differs by one base. Because the CDR3's place on the DNA is in doubt, the DNA is left out and the CDR3 is given as listed by TCRdb. The CDR3: CSVLLCSKSYPFLLLGDRYDIRYADKLIF. The chain recombines TRAV29/DV5 with TRDJ1; the table's D gene call, TRDD3, was not cross checked with the DNA. Germline V gene lookup returns CDR1 NSMFDY and CDR2 ISSIKDK. With termini counted, the CDR3 has 29 amino acids.

Points on this clone: The TCRdb protein comes from a much larger clone and disagrees with this DNA's translation at residue 5, likely due to a read error; the protein given here is derived from the DNA. The rearrangement uses TRDV2 and TRDJ1; TRDD3 matches at 7 bases. This CDR3 has 14 amino acids. V dropped 0 bases and J dropped 3; count of bases not matched to a gene: 3. Germline values: CDR1 GEAIGNYY, CDR2 EKD. CDR3 protein: CACDTLGEADKLIF. DNA of the CDR3: TGTGCCTGTGACACCTTGGGGGAGGCCGATAAACTCATCTTT.

By its share, this clone is medium-sized. Other DNA sequences in this specimen translate into the identical CDR3. The chain is built from TRDV1 and TRDJ1, with TRDD3 identical over 11 bases. This CDR3 contains 24 residues. In germline, CDR1 is TSWWSYY, CDR2 QGS. V lost 0 bases and J lost 0; bases outside the gene matches: 24. The CDR3 sequence is CALGELFYPFLQLGDRRYTDKLIF. The CDR3 DNA sequence: TGTGCTCTTGGGGAACTATTTTATCCCTTCCTACAACTGGGGGATAGGAGGTACACCGATAAACTCATCTTT.

A note on this clone: The protein in TCRdb stems from a much larger clone and differs at residue 10 from this DNA's translation, likely a read error; here the protein is translated from the DNA. V is TRDV2 and J is TRDJ1; TRDD3 matches 8 bases. The CDR3 totals 16 residues. Trimming cost V 2 bases and J 0 bases; bases outside gene matches: 7. Germline V lookup: CDR1 GEAIGNYY, CDR2 EKD. CDR3 in DNA: TGTGCCTGTGACAGCGTTGGGGGATCTTACACCGATAAACTCATCTTT. Its translation: CACDSVGGSYTDKLIF.

A note on this clone: TCRdb shows a much larger clone's protein in place of this DNA's translation, and the two differ at residue 7, likely through a read error; the protein shown is translated from the DNA. The chain has TRDV2 and TRDJ1; 8 nucleotides align to TRDD3. Germline CDR1 is GEAIGNYY and CDR2 is EKD. The CDR3 extends over 19 amino acids. Trimming cost V 0 bases and J 0 bases; bases outside gene matches: 14. CDR3 DNA sequence: TGTGCCTGTGACACCGTGATGGCTGGGGGACGCGAGTACACCGATAAACTCATCTTT. It is translated as CACDTVMAGGREYTDKLIF.

A few counts support this clone. Only one base separates this from a far larger clonotype, so it likely reflects a read error. The chain recombines TRDV1 with TRDJ1; no firm D call. The CDR3 length is 22 residues. Deletions cut 2 bases from V and 8 bases from J, with 39 bases between. Germline CDR1 reads TSWWSYY; CDR2 reads QGS. The chain's CDR3 is CALGETYKPVTQTMPGEVKLIF. The DNA for the CDR3 is TGTGCTCTTGGGGAAACCTATAAGCCGGTGACACAAACCATGCCGGGCGAGGTGAAACTCATCTTT.

This clone was seen more than once but under ten times. It differs at one base from a far larger clone, so likely a read error. Other DNA sequences in the same sample also yield this CDR3. The DNA for the CDR3 is TGTGCCTGTGACACCGTATCTGGGGGATCCGAAAGCTCCTGGGACACTCGACAGATGTTTTTC. Encoded protein: CACDTVSGGSESSWDTRQMFF. This sequence joins TRDV2 and TRDJ3, with TRDD3 matching over 9 bases. The CDR3 covers 21 residues. Germline V gives CDR1 GEAIGNYY, CDR2 EKD.

A few counts support this clone. TCRdb attributes to this sequence the protein of a much larger clone, which differs from the DNA translation at residue 12; a read error is likely, and the protein displayed is translated from the DNA. The CDR3 DNA reads as TGTGCCTGTGACACCGTAGGCGGGGGATACGTGGGCACCGATAAACTCATCTTT. This translates into CACDTVGGGYVGTDKLIF. This chain joins TRDV2 and TRDJ1; 10 positions match TRDD3. CDR1 is GEAIGNYY, CDR2 EKD, per germline. With 0 bases clipped from V and 1 base from J, the junction kept 10 bases outside the gene matches. The CDR3 loop spans 18 amino acids.

Remarks on this clone: A far larger clone lies a single base away; this is likely a read error. Because the CDR3's place on the DNA is in doubt, the DNA is left out and the CDR3 is given as listed by TCRdb. The V gene is TRAV29/DV5, the J gene TRDJ1; the D call TRDD3 from the table was never checked on the DNA. The CDR3 totals 20 residues, both ends included. In germline, CDR1 is NSMFDY, CDR2 ISSIKDK. The CDR3 here is CSVLLCSKRRGDSYTDKLIF.

To note about this clone: The protein that TCRdb holds for this DNA derives from a much larger clone and differs from the translated DNA at residue 12, which likely indicates a read error; the protein shown here is translated from the DNA. This chain joins TRDV3 and TRDJ1, with D perhaps matching TRDD2 or TRDD3 (6 bases each). The CDR3 consists of 18 residues. The germline V and J ends were trimmed by 2 bases and 3 bases, with 28 bases remaining between them. Germline V gene lookup returns CDR1 TVYSNPD and CDR2 GDNSRS (reference sequence). The DNA for the CDR3 is TGTGCCTTTCCCGTGTTCGCTTCCTTTAGCTGGGGCGCCGATAAACTCATCTTT. Its translation is CAFPVFASFSWGADKLIF.

A word on this clone: TCRdb pairs this DNA with a much larger clone's protein that differs at residue 9, likely a read error; the protein shown was translated from the DNA. The chain is built from TRDV2 and TRDJ1, with a weak D call TRDD3 (6 bases). The CDR3 sequence is 18 residues long. Trimming stripped 0 bases from V and 0 bases from J, with 19 bases between. Germline lookup yields CDR1 GEAIGNYY and CDR2 EKD. In DNA, the CDR3 is TGTGCCTGTGACACCTTATCTGGGGAAGGGCTATACACCGATAAACTCATCTTT. Its protein product is CACDTLSGEGLYTDKLIF.

In this sample, this clone turned up a few times. This DNA's translation and the protein TCRdb lists, from a much larger clone, do not match at residue 10, likely due to a read error; the protein shown is translated from the DNA. The J gene is TRDJ1, the V gene TRDV2; 8 bases fit TRDD3. Trimming cost V 5 bases and J 3 bases; bases outside gene matches: 10. There are 15 residues in the CDR3. CDR1 GEAIGNYY and CDR2 EKD come from the germline V gene. The CDR3 DNA reads as TGTGCCTGTGCGTGGGGGATTCTTTACGCCGATAAACTCATCTTT. This gives the protein CACAWGILYADKLIF.

This clone was observed a few times. This sequence joins TRDV3 and TRDJ1; 10 positions match TRDD3. Germline V gene lookup returns CDR1 TVYSNPD and CDR2 GDNSRS (reference sequence). The CDR3 runs to 19 residues. The V segment lost 4 bases and the J segment 0 bases; nucleotides outside the gene matches: 20. For the CDR3, the DNA is TGTGCCTCATGGCGGCGGGCTCCCGGGGGATACGCGTACACCGATAAACTCATCTTT. Translated, it gives CASWRRAPGGYAYTDKLIF.

Points on this clone: A far larger clone is just one base off, so this is likely a read error. The same CDR3 also results from other DNA sequences found in this sample. The chain combines TRDV2 with TRDJ1; perhaps TRDD3 as D (6 bases). The length of the CDR3 is 18 residues. Per the germline V gene, CDR1 is GEAIGNYY and CDR2 is EKD. The CDR3 here is CACDTVVGRILHTDKLIF. The CDR3, as DNA: TGTGCCTGTGACACCGTAGTCGGTCGGATACTACACACCGATAAGCTCATCTTT.

As regards this clone: TCRdb's entry gives the protein of a much larger clone, which mismatches this DNA's translation at residue 3, likely from a read error; the protein reported here is translated from the DNA. This chain links TRDV2 with TRDJ3; 11 bases line up with TRDD3. CDR3 size: 17 residues. Germline-derived CDR1 and CDR2 are GEAIGNYY and EKD. CDR3 coding DNA: TGTGCCCGTGACGCTACTGGGGGATACTGGGACACCCGACAGATGTTTTTC. Its translation: CARDATGGYWDTRQMFF.

This clone turned up a few times. It differs at one base from a far larger clone, so likely a read error. Other DNA sequences in the sample encode the same CDR3. The J gene is TRDJ1, the V gene TRDV2; 12 bases line up with TRDD3. Unmatched junction bases numbered 11, after V lost 0 bases and J lost 4 bases. The V gene's germline CDR1 is GEAIGNYY and CDR2 EKD. CDR3 length: 18 residues. This CDR3 reads CACDTVVGWGIRSDKLIF. The CDR3 DNA reads as TGTGCCTGTGACACCGTTGTGGGCTGGGGGATACGAAGCGATAAACTCATCTTT.

This clone occurred a few times. The protein TCRdb gives is from a much larger clone and does not agree with this DNA's translation at residue 4, likely a read error; the protein shown here comes from the DNA. The gene calls are TRDV2 and TRDJ1, with TRDD3 identical over 13 bases. The CDR3 is 17 residues long. CDR1 and CDR2 (germline): GEAIGNYY, EKD. The V and J ends lost 5 bases and 0 bases, in that order; junction bases with no gene match: 8. CDR3 region: CACVSVLGDTHTDKLIF. CDR3 DNA: TGTGCCTGTGTCAGCGTACTGGGGGATACGCACACCGATAAACTCATCTTT.

Remarks on this clone: This may stem from a read error, because a much larger clone lies one nucleotide away. The limits of the CDR3 on the DNA are not certain, so only TCRdb's listed CDR3 is given. V gene TRAV29/DV5 combines with J gene TRDJ1; the D call TRDD3 from the table was never checked on the DNA. Germline V lookup: CDR1 NSMFDY, CDR2 ISSIKDK. With termini counted, the CDR3 has 25 amino acids. The CDR3: CSVLLCSHQGMLNPFSPNPFNKLIF.

This clone was observed a few times. The amino acid sequence in TCRdb belongs to a much larger clone and departs from this DNA's translation at residue 10, likely a sequencing read error; the sequence shown is translated from the DNA. The rearrangement links TRDV2 to TRDJ1, with TRDD3 identical over 10 bases. CDR1 and CDR2 from the germline V gene are GEAIGNYY and EKD. CDR3 length: 18 residues. V was pared by 3 bases and J by 0 bases, with 12 bases of the junction left unmatched. The CDR3 DNA reads TGTGCCTGTGACCCCGTACTGGGGGATGCCACGTACACCGATAAACTCATCTTT. Translated, it gives CACDPVLGDATYTDKLIF.

Of note for this clone: This DNA's translation and the protein TCRdb lists, from a much larger clone, do not match at residue 14, likely due to a read error; the protein shown is translated from the DNA. V gene TRDV2 combines with J gene TRDJ1; 10 nucleotides line up with TRDD3. The CDR3 extends over 15 amino acids. Germline V gene sequence: CDR1 GEAIGNYY, CDR2 EKD. As DNA, the CDR3 is TGTGCCTGTGACACCGTTGGGGGATACACCGATAAACTCACCTTT. It is translated as CACDTVGGYTDKLTF.

Concerning this clone itself: The protein that TCRdb holds for this DNA derives from a much larger clone and differs from the translated DNA at residue 13, which likely indicates a read error; the protein shown here is translated from the DNA. This rearrangement joins TRDV2 to TRDJ1; no reliable D call. Germline V CDR1 and CDR2: GEAIGNYY, EKD. The CDR3 spans 15 residues. DNA of the CDR3: TGTGCCTGTGACACCGTTTCGGGGCACACCGATAAACCCATCTTT. This sequence encodes CACDTVSGHTDKPIF.

This clone has more than one count but fewer than ten. For this DNA, TCRdb reports the protein of a much larger clone, which diverges at residue 16, most likely from a read error; the protein presented here is translated directly from the DNA. The V call is TRDV1, the J call TRDJ1; 10 bases map to TRDD3. The V segment lost 2 bases and the J segment 0 bases; nucleotides outside the gene matches: 24. CDR3 size: 23 residues. In germline, CDR1 is TSWWSYY, CDR2 QGS. CDR3 sequence: CALGEGPAGGYYWGIAYTDKLIF. CDR3 nucleotides: TGTGCTCTTGGGGAAGGCCCTGCCGGGGGATATTACTGGGGGATCGCGTACACCGATAAACTCATCTTT.